This T cell receptor (beta chain) was observed in a study of yellow fever vaccine responses in identical twins. Study-level results: Twins reportedly had a vaccine T cell response that seemed partly convergent, partly personalized.

With respect to this clonotype: Its target is unknown.

TCRdb used MiXCR to reprocess the RT-PCR reads, holding one entry per CDR3 protein. In the table there are around 20,000 distinct CDR3 sequences, 60% to 70% of which are singletons. The CDR3 is 14 amino acids. V lost 1 base and J lost 6, with 10 bases in between. Germline V lookup: CDR1 SGHNT, CDR2 YENEEA. The input for sequencing was T cells from blood (PBMCs), unsorted or a sorted subset (not recorded which), taken before or after yellow fever vaccination (not recorded which). The chain carries TRBV11-3 and TRBJ2-1, with D tentatively TRBD2 (6 bases). The clonotype was recovered from a woman aged 18-29 years who received the yellow fever vaccine. Here the CDR3 DNA reads TGTGCCAGCAGCTTAGGACTAGGTGGCAATGAGCAGTTCTTC. It is translated as CASSLGLGGNEQFF.